This record covers a single TCR beta chain. Profiling relied on immunoSEQ multiplex PCR, and the TCRdb table lists in-frame clones only, not all of them. This table holds about 70,000 clones, around three quarters found once. The source of the sample is a study of blood T cell repertoires in COVID-19. In the study overall: The samples span acute and convalescent COVID-19 from the United States, Italy and Spain. Sample material is recorded as cDNA or gDNA derived from T cells, B-cell-depleted T cells, or PBMCs.

This CDR3 is 14 amino acids long. From germline, CDR1 is SGHNT and CDR2 YENEEA. Losses at the gene ends were 5 bases for V and 7 bases for J; bases not matched to a gene: 9. The clonotype comes from a human donor in a cohort sampled during active COVID-19. Sequenced material: peripheral blood. The rearrangement uses TRBV11-3 and TRBJ2-3; 7 bases are shared with TRBD1. The CDR3 DNA sequence: TGTGCCAGCAGCACGGACAGGAGCATAAATACGCAGTATTTT. Amino acids: CASSTDRSINTQYF.